One and the same sample provided the 7 T cell receptor beta chains below, sequenced in a study of blood T cells in healthy people across ages. Sample-barcoded 5' priming and a J-beta primer mix drove a second PCR of 7 to 11 cycles. Via MiXCR, TCRdb re-called the 5' RACE reads, giving one row per CDR3 protein. Seen here are fewer than 750,000 distinct CDR3 sequences, over 40% observed once, and the top ten hold about 13%. Sequences were obtained from blood. All receptors derive from a woman older than 75 in good health.

V usage is TRBV6-1 and J usage is TRBJ2-7; D ambiguous. Trimming removed 3 bases from V and 2 bases from J, with 8 bases in between. The CDR3 has 13 amino acids. Germline CDR1 and CDR2: MNHNS and SASEGT. CDR3 bases: TGTGCCAGCAGTGATCGCCCAGCCTACGAGCAGTACTTC. This sequence encodes CASSDRPAYEQYF.

As to this clonotype: At one of its ends the junction is not consistent with the germline gene, which may arise from a read error. The CDR3 bases are TGTGTCAGCAGCAGGGACGGCTTCTCTGGAAACACCATATATTTT. Encoded protein: CVSSRDGFSGNTIYF. The rearrangement uses TRBV7-9 and TRBJ1-3; TRBD1 is a possible D gene (5 bases). Germline CDR1 is SEHNR and CDR2 is FQNEAQ (reference sequence). This CDR3 is 15 amino acids long.

This chain links TRBV20-1 with TRBJ2-5, with TRBD2 matching 8 bases. The J call is in doubt because the DNA end fits TRBJ2-7 better. In germline, CDR1 is DFQATT, CDR2 SNEGSKA (reference sequence). This CDR3 contains 15 residues. The CDR3 sequence: CSARDLVGGAHEQYF. The DNA of the CDR3 is TGCAGTGCTAGAGATCTGGTCGGGGGGGCCCACGAGCAGTACTTC.

There are many counts of this clonotype. The chain couples TRBV15 to TRBJ2-5; 10 positions agree with TRBD2. V lost 1 base, J lost 4 bases, and 6 bases stayed unmatched. This CDR3 has 16 amino acids. CDR1 and CDR2 from the germline V gene are LNHNV and YYDKDF (reference sequence). This CDR3 is CATSRGSGRSGETQYF. CDR3 nucleotide sequence: TGTGCCACCAGCAGAGGTAGCGGGAGGTCGGGAGAGACCCAGTACTTC.

This clonotype has at least ten counts. CDR3 loop: CSARDFAGAETQYF. In DNA, the CDR3 is TGCAGTGCTAGAGATTTCGCGGGAGCAGAGACCCAGTACTTC. The chain combines TRBV20-1 with TRBJ2-5; TRBD2 matches 7 bases. In germline, CDR1 is DFQATT, CDR2 SNEGSKA (reference sequence). The CDR3 consists of 14 residues. Trimming removed 0 bases from V and 4 bases from J; junction bases left unmatched: 5.

About this clonotype: Sequence at one end of the junction differs from germline and may be a read error. This chain joins TRBV7-7 and TRBJ2-1, with 8 bases identical to TRBD1. This CDR3 is 13 amino acids long. Germline V gene lookup returns CDR1 SSHAT and CDR2 FNYEAQ (reference sequence). The CDR3 spells CASSAGQGDEQFF. DNA for the CDR3: TGTGCTAGCAGCGCCGGACAGGGCGATGAGCAGTTCTTC.

The chain couples TRBV11-2 to TRBJ2-3; D is unresolved. The CDR3 contains 14 residues. The germline V and J ends were trimmed by 0 bases and 3 bases, with 7 bases remaining between them. Germline V gene data show CDR1 as SGHAT and CDR2 as FQNNGV. CDR3 region: CASSLDRVTDTQYF. The DNA for the CDR3 is TGTGCCAGCAGCTTAGACCGGGTAACAGATACGCAGTATTTT.